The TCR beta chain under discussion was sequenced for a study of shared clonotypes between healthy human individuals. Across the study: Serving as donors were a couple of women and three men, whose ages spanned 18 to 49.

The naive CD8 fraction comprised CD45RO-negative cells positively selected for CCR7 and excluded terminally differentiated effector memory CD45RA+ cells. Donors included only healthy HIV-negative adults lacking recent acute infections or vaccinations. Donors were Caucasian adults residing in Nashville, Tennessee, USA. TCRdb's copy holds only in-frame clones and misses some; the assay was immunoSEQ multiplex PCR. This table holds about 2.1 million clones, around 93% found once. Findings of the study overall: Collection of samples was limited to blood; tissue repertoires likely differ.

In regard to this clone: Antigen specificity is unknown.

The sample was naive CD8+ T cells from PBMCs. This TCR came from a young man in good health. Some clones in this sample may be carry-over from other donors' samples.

CDR3 loop: CAWSDEPTYEQYF. In DNA form, the CDR3 reads TGTGCCTGGAGTGACGAACCAACCTACGAGCAGTACTTC. V gene TRBV30 combines with J gene TRBJ2-5; D is unresolved. TRBJ2-7 matches the DNA end more closely, so the J call is doubtful. The CDR3 is made up of 13 amino acids. Germline CDR1 and CDR2: GTSNPN and SVGIG (reference sequence).